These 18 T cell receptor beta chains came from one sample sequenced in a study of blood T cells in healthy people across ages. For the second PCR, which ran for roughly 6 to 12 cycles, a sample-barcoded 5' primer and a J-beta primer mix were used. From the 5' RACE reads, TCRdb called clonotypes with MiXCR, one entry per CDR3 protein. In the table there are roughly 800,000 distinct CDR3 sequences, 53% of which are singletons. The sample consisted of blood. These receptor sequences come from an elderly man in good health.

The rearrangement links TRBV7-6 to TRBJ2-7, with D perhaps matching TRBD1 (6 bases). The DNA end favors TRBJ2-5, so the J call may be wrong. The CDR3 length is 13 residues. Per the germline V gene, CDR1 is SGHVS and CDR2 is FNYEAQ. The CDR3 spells CASSTRTAETQYF. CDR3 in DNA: TGTGCCAGCAGCACCAGGACAGCAGAGACCCAGTACTTC.

In DNA form, the CDR3 reads TGTGCCAGCAGCAGGACAGGGGCTTTCGGGGAGCTGTTTTTT. Translating it yields CASSRTGAFGELFF. The chain carries TRBV12-3 or TRBV12-4 and TRBJ2-2; 9 bases map to TRBD1. The CDR3 totals 14 residues. V lost 6 bases, J lost 7 bases, and 6 bases stayed unmatched.

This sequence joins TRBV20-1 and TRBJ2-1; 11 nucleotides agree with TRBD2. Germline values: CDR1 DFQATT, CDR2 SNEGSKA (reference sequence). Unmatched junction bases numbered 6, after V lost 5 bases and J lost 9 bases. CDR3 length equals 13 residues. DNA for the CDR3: TGCAGTGCTGAAACTAGCGGGAGTCCTGAGCAGTTCTTC. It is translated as CSAETSGSPEQFF.

DNA for the CDR3: TGTGCCAGCAGTTACATTACAGGGGGCGAGCAGTTCTTC. Protein: CASSYITGGEQFF. The chain links TRBV6-5 to TRBJ2-1; 9 nucleotides align to TRBD1. V lost 2 bases to trimming and J lost 10 bases; unmatched junction nucleotides: 3. The CDR3 has 13 residues. Looked up from germline, CDR1 is MNHEY and CDR2 is SVGAGI.

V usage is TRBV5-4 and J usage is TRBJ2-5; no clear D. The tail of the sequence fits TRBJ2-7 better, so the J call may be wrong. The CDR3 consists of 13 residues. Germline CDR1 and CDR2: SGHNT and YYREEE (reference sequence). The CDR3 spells CASSAKAGYEQYF. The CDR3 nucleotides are TGTGCCAGCAGCGCCAAGGCAGGCTACGAGCAGTACTTC.

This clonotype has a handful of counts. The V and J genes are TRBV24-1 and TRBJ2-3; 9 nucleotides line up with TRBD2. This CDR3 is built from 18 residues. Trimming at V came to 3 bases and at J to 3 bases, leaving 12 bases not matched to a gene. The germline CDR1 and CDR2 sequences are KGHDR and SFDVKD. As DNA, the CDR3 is TGTGCCACCAGTGATACGTCTTGGGCTAGCGGGACGACAGATACGCAGTATTTT. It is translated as CATSDTSWASGTTDTQYF.

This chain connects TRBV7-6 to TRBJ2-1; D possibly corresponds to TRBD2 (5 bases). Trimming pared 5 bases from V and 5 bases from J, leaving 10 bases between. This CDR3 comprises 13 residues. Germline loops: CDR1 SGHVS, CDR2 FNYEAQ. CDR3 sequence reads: CASSHGLDNEQFF. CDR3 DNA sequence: TGTGCCAGCAGCCACGGACTGGACAATGAGCAGTTCTTC.

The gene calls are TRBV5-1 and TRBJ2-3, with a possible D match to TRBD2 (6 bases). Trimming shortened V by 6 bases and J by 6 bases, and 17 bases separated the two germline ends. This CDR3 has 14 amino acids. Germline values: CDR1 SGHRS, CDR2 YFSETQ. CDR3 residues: CASTLGGGADTQYF. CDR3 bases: TGCGCCAGCACCCTGGGAGGAGGGGCGGATACGCAGTATTTT. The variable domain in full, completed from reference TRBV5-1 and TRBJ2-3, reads KAGVTQTPRYLIKTRGQQVTLSCSPISGHRSVSWYQQTPGQGLQFLFEYFSETQRNKGNFPGRFSGRQFSNSRSEMNVSTLELGDSALYLCASTLGGGADTQYFGPGTRLTVL.

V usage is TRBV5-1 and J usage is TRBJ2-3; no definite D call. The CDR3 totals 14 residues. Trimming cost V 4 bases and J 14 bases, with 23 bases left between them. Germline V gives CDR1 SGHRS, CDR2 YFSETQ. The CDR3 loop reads CASSKNRDNRDAYF. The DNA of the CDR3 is TGCGCCAGCAGCAAAAATAGAGACAACAGAGACGCGTATTTT.

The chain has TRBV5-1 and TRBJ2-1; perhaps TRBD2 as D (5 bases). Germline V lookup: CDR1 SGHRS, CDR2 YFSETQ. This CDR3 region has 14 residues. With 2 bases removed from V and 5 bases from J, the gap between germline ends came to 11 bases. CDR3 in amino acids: CASSFSGSHNEQFF. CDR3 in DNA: TGCGCCAGCAGCTTCTCGGGGTCCCACAATGAGCAGTTCTTC.

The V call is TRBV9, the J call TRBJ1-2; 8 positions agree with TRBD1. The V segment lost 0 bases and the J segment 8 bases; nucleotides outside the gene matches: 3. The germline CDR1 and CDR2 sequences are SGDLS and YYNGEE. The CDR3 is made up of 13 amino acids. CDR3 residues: CASSVAGDRGYTF. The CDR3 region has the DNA TGTGCCAGCAGCGTAGCTGGGGACAGGGGCTACACCTTC.

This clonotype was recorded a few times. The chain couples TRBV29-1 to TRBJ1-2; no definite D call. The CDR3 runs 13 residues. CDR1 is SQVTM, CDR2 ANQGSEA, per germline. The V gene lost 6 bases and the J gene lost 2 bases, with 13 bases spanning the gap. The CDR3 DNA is TGCAGCGTGGATGACAAAACCAACTATGGCTACACCTTC. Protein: CSVDDKTNYGYTF. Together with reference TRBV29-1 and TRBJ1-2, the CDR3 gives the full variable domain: SAVISQKPSRDICQRGTSLTIQCQVDSQVTMMFWYRQQPGQSLTLIATANQGSEATYESGFVIDKFPISRPNLTFSTLTVSNMSPEDSSIYLCSVDDKTNYGYTFGSGTRLTVV.

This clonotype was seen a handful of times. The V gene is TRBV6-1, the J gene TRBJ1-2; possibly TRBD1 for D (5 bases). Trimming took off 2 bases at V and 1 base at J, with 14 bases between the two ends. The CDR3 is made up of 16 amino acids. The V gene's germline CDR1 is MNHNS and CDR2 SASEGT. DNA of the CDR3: TGTGCCAGCAGTGAATCGTGGCAGGGTGATAACTATGGCTACACCTTC. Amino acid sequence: CASSESWQGDNYGYTF.

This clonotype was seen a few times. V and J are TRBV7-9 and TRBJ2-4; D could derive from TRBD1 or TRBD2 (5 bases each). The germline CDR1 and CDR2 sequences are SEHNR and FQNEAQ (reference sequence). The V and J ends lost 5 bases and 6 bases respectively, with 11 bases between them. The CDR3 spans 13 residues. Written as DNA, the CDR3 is TGTGCCAGCAGCCGTGGGGACGGAAACATTCAGTACTTC. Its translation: CASSRGDGNIQYF.

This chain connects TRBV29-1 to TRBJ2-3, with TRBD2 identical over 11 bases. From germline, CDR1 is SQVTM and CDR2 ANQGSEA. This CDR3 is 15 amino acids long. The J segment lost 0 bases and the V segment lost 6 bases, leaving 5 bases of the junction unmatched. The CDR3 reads CSVGGTSGSTDTQYF. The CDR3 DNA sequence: TGCAGCGTGGGTGGGACTAGCGGTAGCACAGATACGCAGTATTTT.

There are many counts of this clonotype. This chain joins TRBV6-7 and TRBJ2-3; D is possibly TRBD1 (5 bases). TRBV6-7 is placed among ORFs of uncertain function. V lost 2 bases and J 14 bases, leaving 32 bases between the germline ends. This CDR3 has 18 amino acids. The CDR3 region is CASSYPRDGSGPDKYAYF. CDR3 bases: TGTGCCAGCAGTTACCCCCGAGATGGATCAGGGCCCGATAAATACGCGTATTTT.

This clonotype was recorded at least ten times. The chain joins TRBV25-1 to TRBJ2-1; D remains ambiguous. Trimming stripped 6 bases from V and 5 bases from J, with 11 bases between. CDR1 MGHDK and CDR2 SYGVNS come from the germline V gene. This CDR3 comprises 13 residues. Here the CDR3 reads CASSGPRDNEQFF. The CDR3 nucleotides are TGTGCCAGCAGCGGCCCCCGGGACAATGAGCAGTTCTTC. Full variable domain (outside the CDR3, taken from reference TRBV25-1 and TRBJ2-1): EADIYQTPRYLVIGTGKKITLECSQTMGHDKMYWYQQDPGMELHLIHYSYGVNSTEKGDLSSESTVSRIRTEHFPLTLESARPSHTSQYLCASSGPRDNEQFFGPGTRLTVL.

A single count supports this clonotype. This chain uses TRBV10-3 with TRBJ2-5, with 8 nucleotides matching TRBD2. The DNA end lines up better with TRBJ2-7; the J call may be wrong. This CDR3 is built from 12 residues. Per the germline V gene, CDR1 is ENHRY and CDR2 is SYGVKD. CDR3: CASGTSSHEQYF. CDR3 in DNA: TGTGCCAGTGGGACTAGTTCCCACGAGCAGTACTTC.